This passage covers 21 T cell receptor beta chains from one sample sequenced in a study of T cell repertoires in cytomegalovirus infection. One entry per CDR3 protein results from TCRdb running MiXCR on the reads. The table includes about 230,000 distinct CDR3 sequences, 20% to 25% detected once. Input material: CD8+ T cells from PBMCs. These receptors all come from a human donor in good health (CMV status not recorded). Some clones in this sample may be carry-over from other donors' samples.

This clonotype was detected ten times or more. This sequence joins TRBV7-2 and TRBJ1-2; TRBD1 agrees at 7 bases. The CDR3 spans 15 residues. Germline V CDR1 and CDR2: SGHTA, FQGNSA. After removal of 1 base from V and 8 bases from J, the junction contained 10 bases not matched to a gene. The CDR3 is CASSLGPTGVEGYTF. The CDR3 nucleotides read TGTGCCAGCAGCTTAGGTCCTACAGGGGTCGAAGGCTACACCTTC. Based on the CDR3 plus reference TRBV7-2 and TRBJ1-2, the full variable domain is GAGVSQSPSNKVTEKGKDVELRCDPISGHTALYWYRQSLGQGLEFLIYFQGNSAPDKSGLPSDRFSAERTGGSVSTLTIQRTQQEDSAVYLCASSLGPTGVEGYTFGSGTRLTVV.

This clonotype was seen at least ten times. CDR3 residues: CASSLVVLISVTEAFF. The CDR3 DNA is TGTGCCAGCAGCTTAGTTGTATTGATATCAGTCACTGAAGCTTTCTTT. The chain combines TRBV7-2 with TRBJ1-1, with D unclear. Trimming cost V 1 base and J 4 bases, with 16 bases left between them. This CDR3 contains 16 residues. The germline gives CDR1 SGHTA, CDR2 FQGNSA.

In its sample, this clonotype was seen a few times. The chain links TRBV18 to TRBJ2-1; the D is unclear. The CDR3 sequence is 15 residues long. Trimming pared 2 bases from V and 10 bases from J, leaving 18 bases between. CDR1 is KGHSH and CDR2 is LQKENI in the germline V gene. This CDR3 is CASSPESPNLIEQFF. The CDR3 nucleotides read TGTGCCAGCTCACCAGAAAGTCCTAATTTGATAGAGCAGTTCTTC.

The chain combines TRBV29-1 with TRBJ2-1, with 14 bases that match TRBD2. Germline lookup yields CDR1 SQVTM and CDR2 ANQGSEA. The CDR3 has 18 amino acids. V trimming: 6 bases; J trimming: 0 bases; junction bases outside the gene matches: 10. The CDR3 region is CSVAGTSGGYSSYNEQFF. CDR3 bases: TGCAGCGTCGCCGGGACTAGCGGGGGCTATAGCTCCTACAATGAGCAGTTCTTC.

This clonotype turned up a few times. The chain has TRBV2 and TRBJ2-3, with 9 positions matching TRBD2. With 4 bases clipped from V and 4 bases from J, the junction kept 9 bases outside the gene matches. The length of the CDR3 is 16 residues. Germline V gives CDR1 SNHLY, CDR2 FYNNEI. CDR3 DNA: TGTGCCAGCAGTGGACGGAAGCGGGGGGTTCCAGATACGCAGTATTTT. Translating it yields CASSGRKRGVPDTQYF.

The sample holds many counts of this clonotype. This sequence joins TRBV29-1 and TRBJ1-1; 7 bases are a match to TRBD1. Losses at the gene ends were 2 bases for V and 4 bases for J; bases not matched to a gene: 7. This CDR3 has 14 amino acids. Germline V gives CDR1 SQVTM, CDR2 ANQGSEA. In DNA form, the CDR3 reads TGCAGCGTTGAAACAGGGGAACGGGTCACTGAAGCTTTCTTT. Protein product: CSVETGERVTEAFF.

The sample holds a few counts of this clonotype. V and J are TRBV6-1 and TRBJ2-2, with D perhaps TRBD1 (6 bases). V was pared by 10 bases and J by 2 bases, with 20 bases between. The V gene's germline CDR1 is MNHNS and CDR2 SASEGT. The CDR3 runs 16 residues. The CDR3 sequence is CATAQRYRVNTGELFF. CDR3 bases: TGTGCCACCGCCCAACGATACAGGGTCAACACCGGGGAGCTGTTTTTT.

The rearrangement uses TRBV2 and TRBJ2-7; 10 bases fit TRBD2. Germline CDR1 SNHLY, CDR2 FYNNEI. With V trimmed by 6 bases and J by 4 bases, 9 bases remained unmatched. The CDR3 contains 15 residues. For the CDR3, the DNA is TGTGCCAGCAGGCCCACTAGCGGGGTTAGTTACGAGCAGTACTTC. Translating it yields CASRPTSGVSYEQYF.

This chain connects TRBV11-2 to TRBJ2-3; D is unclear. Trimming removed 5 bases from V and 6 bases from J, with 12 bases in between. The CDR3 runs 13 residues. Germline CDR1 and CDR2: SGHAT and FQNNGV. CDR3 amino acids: CASSLYFSDTQYF. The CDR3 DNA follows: TGTGCCAGCAGCCTCTACTTCTCCGATACGCAGTATTTT.

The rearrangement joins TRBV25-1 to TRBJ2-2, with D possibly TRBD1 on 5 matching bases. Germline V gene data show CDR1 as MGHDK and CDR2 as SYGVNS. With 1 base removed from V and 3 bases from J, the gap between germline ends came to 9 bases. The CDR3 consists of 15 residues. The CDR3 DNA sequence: TGTGCCAGCAGTGAATTCGCAGGGCACACCGGGGAGCTGTTTTTT. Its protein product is CASSEFAGHTGELFF. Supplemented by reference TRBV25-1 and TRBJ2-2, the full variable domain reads EADIYQTPRYLVIGTGKKITLECSQTMGHDKMYWYQQDPGMELHLIHYSYGVNSTEKGDLSSESTVSRIRTEHFPLTLESARPSHTSQYLCASSEFAGHTGELFFGEGSRLTVL.

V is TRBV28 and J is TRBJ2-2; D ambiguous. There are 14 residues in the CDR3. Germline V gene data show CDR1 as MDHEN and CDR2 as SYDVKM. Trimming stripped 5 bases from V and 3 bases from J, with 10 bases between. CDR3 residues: CASSLRSHTGELFF. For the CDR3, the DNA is TGTGCCAGCAGTCTAAGAAGCCACACCGGGGAGCTGTTTTTT.

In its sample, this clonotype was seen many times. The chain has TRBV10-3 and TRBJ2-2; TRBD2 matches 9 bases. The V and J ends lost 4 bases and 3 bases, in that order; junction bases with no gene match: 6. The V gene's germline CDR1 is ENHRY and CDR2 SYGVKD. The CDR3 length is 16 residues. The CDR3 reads CAISALAGSDTGELFF. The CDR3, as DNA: TGTGCCATCAGTGCCCTAGCGGGGTCGGACACCGGGGAGCTGTTTTTT.

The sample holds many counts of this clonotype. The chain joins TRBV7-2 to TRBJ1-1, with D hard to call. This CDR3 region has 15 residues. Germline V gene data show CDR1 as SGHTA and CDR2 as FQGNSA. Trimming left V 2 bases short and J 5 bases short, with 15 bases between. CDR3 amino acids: CASSLIRRSGTEAFF. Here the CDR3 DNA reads TGTGCCAGCAGCTTAATAAGGCGCTCGGGAACTGAAGCTTTCTTT.

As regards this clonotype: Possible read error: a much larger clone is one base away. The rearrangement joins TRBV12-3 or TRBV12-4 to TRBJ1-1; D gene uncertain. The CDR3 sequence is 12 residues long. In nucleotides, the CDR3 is TGTGCCAACAGTTTGGGAGGCCCTGAAGCTTTCTTT. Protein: CANSLGGPEAFF.

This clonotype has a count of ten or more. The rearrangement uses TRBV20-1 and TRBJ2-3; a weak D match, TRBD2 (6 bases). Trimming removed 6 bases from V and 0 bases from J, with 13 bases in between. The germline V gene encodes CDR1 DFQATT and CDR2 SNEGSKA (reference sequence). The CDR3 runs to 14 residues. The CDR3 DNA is TGCAGTGCCGACGGGAGAGTTAGCACAGATACGCAGTATTTT. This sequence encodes CSADGRVSTDTQYF.

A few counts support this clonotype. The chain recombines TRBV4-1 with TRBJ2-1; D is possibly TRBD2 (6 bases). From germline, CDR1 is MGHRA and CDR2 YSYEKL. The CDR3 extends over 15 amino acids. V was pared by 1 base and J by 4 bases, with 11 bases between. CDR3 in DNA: TGCGCCAGCAGCCAAGCGGGACTTGCTTACAATGAGCAGTTCTTC. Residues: CASSQAGLAYNEQFF.

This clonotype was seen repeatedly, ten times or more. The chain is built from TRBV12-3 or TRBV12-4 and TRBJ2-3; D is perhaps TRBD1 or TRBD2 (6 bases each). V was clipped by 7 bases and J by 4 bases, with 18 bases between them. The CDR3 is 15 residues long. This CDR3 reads CASTLGGLGADTQYF. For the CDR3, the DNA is TGTGCCAGCACCCTAGGGGGACTGGGGGCAGATACGCAGTATTTT.

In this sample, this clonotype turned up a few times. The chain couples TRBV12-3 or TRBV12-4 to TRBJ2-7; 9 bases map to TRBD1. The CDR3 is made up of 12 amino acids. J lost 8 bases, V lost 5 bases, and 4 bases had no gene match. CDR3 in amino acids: CASSRGQGQQYF. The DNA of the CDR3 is TGTGCCAGCAGTCGGGGACAGGGACAGCAGTACTTC.

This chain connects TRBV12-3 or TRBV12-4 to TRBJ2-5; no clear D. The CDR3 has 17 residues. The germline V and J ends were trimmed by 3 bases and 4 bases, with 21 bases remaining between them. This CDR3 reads CASSLGWAIDRRETQYF. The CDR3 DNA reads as TGTGCCAGCAGTTTGGGGTGGGCAATCGACCGTCGAGAGACCCAGTACTTC.

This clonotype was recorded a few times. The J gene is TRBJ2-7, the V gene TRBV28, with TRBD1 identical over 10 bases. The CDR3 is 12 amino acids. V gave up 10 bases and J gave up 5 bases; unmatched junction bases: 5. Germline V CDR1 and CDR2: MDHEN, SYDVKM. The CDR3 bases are TGTGCCACCGCGGGGACAGGGGACGAGCAGTACTTC. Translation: CATAGTGDEQYF.

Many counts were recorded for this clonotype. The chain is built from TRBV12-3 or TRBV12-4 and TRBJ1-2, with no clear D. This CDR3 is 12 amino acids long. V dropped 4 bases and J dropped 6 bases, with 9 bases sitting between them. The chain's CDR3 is CASSSDGNGYTF. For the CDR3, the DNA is TGTGCCAGCAGTTCGGACGGAAATGGCTACACCTTC.